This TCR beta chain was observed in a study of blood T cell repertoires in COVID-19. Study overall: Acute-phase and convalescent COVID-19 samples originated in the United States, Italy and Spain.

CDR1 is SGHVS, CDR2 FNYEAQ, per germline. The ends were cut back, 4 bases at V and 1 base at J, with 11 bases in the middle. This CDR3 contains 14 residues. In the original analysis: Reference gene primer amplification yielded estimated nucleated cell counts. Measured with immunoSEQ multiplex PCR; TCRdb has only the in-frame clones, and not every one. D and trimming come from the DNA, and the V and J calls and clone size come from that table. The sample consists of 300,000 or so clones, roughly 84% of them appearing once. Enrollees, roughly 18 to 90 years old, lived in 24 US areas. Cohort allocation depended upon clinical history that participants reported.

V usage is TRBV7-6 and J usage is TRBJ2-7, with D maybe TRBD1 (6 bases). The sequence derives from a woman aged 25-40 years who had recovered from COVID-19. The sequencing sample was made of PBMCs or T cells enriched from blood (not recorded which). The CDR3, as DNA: TGTGCCAGCAGCTCGACGACAGGTTCCTACGAGCAGTACTTC. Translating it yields CASSSTTGSYEQYF.